This section outlines one T cell receptor (beta chain) sequence together with its context. Its antigen is undetermined. CDR3 length: 15 residues. In germline, CDR1 is SGHRS, CDR2 YFSETQ. V shed 5 bases and J 0 bases; nucleotides not matched to a gene: 4. These data originate in a study of blood T cells in healthy people across ages. A second about 7 to 11 cycle PCR used barcoded and J-beta primers. Each of the cDNA molecules was tagged by a template-switch adaptor with 12 random nucleotides. TCRdb re-called the 5' RACE reads with MiXCR, one entry per CDR3 protein. The table records under 800,000 distinct CDR3 sequences, roughly 20% of them present only once. Study findings and constraints: More naive CD4+ cells and higher diversity marked long-lived donors relative to aged donors.

The specimen sequenced was blood. The V and J genes are TRBV5-1 and TRBJ2-3; 9 nucleotides agree with TRBD2. The TCR comes from a man between 65 and 80 years old in good health. CDR3 in DNA: TGCGCCAGCAGGTTAGCGGGGGAGAGCACAGATACGCAGTATTTT. Amino acids: CASRLAGESTDTQYF.